The present TCR beta chain was sequenced within a study of response to subunit inactivated influenza vaccine. Findings of the study overall: Each seasonal influenza vaccination, the authors suggested, recruits few new T cells.

TCRdb recomputed calls from the RT-PCR reads with MiXCR, one row per CDR3 protein. The sample includes more than 550,000 distinct CDR3 sequences, 12% of them seen just once. To note about this clonotype: Its antigen is currently unknown.

Germline CDR1 and CDR2: SGHRS and YFSETQ. The CDR3 covers 16 residues. With 0 bases removed from V and 1 base from J, the gap between germline ends came to 14 bases. The source was PBMCs from blood, collected on the day of vaccination. V gene TRBV5-1 combines with J gene TRBJ2-7; no clear D. This receptor was identified in a man in his forties or fifties who received an inactivated influenza vaccine. CDR3 coding DNA: TGCGCCAGCAGCTTGGCTCGTCGGGCTCGTTCCTACGAGCAGTACTTC. Translated: CASSLARRARSYEQYF.